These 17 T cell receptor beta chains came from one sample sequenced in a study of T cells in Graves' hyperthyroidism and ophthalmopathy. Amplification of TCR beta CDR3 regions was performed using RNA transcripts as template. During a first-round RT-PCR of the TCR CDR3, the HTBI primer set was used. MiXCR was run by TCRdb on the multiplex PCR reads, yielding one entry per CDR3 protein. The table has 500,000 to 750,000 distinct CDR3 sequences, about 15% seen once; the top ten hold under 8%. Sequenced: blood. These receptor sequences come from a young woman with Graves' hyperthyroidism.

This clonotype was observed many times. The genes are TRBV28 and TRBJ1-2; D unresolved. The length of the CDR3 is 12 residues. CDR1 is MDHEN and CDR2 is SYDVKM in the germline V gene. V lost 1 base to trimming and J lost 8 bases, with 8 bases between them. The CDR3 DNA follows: TGTGCCAGCAGTTTATTAGGGAGAGGCTACACCTTC. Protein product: CASSLLGRGYTF.

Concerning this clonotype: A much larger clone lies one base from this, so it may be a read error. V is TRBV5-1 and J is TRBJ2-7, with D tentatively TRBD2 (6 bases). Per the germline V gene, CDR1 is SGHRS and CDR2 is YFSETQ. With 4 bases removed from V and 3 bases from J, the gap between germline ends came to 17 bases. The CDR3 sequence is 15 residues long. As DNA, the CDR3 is TGCGCCAGCAGCCTTCATTCGGGAGACGTCTACGAGCAGTACTTC. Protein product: CASSLHSGDVYEQYF.

The CDR3 DNA reads as TGCGCCAGCAGCCAAGATGCGGGGCTAGCTGAGCAGTTCTTC. It yields the protein CASSQDAGLAEQFF. The gene calls are TRBV4-1 and TRBJ2-1, with D possibly being TRBD2 (6 bases). Germline CDR1 MGHRA, CDR2 YSYEKL. V was trimmed by 0 bases and J by 9 bases, leaving 12 bases between them. The CDR3 has 14 amino acids.

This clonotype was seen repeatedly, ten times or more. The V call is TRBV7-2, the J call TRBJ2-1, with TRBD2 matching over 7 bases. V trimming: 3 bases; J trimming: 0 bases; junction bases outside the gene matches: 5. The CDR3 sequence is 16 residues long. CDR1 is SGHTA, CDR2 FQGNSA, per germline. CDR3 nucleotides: TGTGCCAGCAGCTTCACGGGAGGTGGCTCCTACAATGAGCAGTTCTTC. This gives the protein CASSFTGGGSYNEQFF.

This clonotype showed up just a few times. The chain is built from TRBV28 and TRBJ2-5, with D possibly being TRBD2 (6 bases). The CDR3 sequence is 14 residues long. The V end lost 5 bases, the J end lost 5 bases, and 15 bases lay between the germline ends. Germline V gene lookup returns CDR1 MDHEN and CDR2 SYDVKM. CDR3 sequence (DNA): TGTGCCAGCAGTCCTCCCGCGGGGTATGAGACCCAGTACTTC. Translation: CASSPPAGYETQYF.

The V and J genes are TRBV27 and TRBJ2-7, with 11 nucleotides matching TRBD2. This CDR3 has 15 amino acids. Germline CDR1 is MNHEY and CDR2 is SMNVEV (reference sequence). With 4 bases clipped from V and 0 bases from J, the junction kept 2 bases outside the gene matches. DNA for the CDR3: TGTGCCAGCAGTTCTAGCGGGAGGAACTCCTACGAGCAGTACTTC. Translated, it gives CASSSSGRNSYEQYF.

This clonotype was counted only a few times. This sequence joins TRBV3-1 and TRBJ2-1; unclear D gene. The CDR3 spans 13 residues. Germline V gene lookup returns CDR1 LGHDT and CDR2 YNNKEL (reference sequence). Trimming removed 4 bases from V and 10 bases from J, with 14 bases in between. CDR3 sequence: CASSPFSFAEQFF. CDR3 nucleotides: TGTGCCAGCAGCCCCTTCTCTTTCGCAGAGCAGTTCTTC.

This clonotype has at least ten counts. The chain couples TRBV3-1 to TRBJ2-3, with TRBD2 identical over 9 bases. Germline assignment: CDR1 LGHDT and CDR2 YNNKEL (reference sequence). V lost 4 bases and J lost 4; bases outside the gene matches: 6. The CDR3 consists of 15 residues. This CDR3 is CASSRRAGGADTQYF. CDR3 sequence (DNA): TGTGCCAGCAGCCGCCGAGCGGGAGGTGCAGATACGCAGTATTTT.

CDR3 amino acids: CASSTLSASGAREQFF. The CDR3 coding sequence is TGTGCCAGCAGTACCCTTTCGGCTAGCGGGGCAAGGGAGCAGTTCTTC. This chain links TRBV27 with TRBJ2-1; 9 bases match TRBD2. V lost 5 bases, J lost 10 bases, and 15 bases stayed unmatched. This CDR3 has 16 amino acids. Germline V CDR1 and CDR2: MNHEY, SMNVEV (reference sequence).

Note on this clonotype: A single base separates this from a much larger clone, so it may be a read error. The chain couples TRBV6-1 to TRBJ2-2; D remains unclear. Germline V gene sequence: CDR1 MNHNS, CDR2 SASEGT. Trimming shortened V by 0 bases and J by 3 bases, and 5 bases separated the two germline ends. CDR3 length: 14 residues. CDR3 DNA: TGTGCCAGCAGTGAAGCAAGGGACACCGGGGAGCTGTTTTTT. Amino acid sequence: CASSEARDTGELFF.

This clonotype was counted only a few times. CDR3 sequence: CASSSDPGTSVRVGETQYF. The CDR3 DNA is TGTGCCAGCAGCTCTGATCCGGGGACTAGCGTGAGGGTAGGGGAGACCCAGTACTTC. V usage is TRBV12-3 or TRBV12-4 and J usage is TRBJ2-5, with 10 bases lining up with TRBD2. The trim removed 6 bases at V and 5 bases at J, leaving 21 bases unmatched. This CDR3 region has 19 residues.

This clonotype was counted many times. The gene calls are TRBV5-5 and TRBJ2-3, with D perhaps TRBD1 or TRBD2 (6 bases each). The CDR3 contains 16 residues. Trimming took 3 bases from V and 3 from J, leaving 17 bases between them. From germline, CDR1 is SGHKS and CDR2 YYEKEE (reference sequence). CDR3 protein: CASSSEGGKKTDTQYF. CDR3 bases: TGTGCCAGCAGCTCGGAGGGGGGCAAGAAGACAGATACGCAGTATTTT.

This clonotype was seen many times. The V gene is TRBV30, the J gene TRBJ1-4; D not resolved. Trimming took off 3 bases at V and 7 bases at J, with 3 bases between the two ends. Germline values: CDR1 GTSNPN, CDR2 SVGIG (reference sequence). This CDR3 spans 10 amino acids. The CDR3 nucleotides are TGTGCCTGGAGCAGTGAAAAACTGTTTTTT. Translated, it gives CAWSSEKLFF.

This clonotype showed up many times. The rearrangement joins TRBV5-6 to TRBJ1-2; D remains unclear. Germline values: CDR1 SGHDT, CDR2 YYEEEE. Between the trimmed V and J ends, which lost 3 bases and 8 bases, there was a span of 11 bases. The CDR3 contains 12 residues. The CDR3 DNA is TGTGCCAGCAGCTGGGTGGCAAGGGGCTACACCTTC. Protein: CASSWVARGYTF.

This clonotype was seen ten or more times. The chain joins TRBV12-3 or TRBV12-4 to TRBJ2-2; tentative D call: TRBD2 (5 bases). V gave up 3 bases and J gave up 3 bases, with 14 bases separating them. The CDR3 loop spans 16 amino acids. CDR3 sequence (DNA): TGTGCCAGCAGTTTGGGGTCGCGGGCCCACACCGGGGAGCTGTTTTTT. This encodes CASSLGSRAHTGELFF.

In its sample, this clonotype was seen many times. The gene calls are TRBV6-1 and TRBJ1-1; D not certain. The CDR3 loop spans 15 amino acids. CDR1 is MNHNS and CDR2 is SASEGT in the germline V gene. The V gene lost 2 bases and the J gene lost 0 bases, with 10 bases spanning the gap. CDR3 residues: CASSEPGYVNTEAFF. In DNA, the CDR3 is TGTGCCAGCAGTGAACCCGGTTACGTGAACACTGAAGCTTTCTTT.

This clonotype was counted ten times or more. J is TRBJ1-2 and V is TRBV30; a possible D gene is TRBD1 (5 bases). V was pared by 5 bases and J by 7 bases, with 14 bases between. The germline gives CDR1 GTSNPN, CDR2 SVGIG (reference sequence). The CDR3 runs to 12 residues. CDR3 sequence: CAWEGESGGYTF. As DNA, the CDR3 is TGTGCCTGGGAAGGGGAAAGCGGTGGCTACACCTTC. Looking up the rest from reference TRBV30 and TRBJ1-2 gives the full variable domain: SQTIHQWPATLVQPVGSPLSLECTVEGTSNPNLYWYRQAAGRGLQLLFYSVGIGQISSEVPQNLSASRPQDRQFILSSKKLLLSDSGFYLCAWEGESGGYTFGSGTRLTVV.